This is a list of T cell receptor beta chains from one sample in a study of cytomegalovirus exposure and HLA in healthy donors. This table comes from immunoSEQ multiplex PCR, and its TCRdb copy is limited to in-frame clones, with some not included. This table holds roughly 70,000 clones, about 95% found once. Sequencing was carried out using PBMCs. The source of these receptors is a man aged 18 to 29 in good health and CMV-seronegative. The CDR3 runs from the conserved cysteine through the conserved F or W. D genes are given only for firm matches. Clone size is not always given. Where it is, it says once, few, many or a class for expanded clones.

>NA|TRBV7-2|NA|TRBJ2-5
CASSLASGWETQYF
TGTGCCAGCAGCTTAGCTTCGGGGTGGGAGACCCAGTACTTC
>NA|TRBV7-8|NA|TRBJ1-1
CASSYNRVIGTEAFF
TGTGCCAGCAGCTATAACAGGGTGATCGGCACTGAAGCTTTCTTT
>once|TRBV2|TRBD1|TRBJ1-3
CASSAGLSDRVRNTIYF
TGTGCCAGCAGCGCGGGCCTATCGGACAGGGTTCGAAACACCATATATTTT
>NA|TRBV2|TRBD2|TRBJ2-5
CASSGTSGGSQETQYF
TGTGCCAGCAGTGGGACTAGCGGGGGGTCTCAAGAGACCCAGTACTTC
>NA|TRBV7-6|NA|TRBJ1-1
CASSLAIGGRGNTEAFF
TGTGCCAGCAGCTTAGCGATCGGGGGTCGGGGGAACACTGAAGCTTTCTTT
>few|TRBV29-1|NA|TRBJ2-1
CSVSGDEQFF
TGCAGCGTCTCCGGGGATGAGCAGTTCTTC
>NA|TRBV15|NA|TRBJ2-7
CATSRDPAVGHEQYF
TGTGCCACCAGCAGAGATCCTGCCGTGGGCCACGAGCAGTACTTC
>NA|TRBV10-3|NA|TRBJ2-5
CATGRQSKETQYF
TGTGCCACCGGGAGACAGTCCAAAGAGACCCAGTACTTC
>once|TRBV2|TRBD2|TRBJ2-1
CASSEGGLAAQQFF
TGTGCCAGCAGTGAAGGGGGACTAGCGGCTCAGCAGTTCTTC
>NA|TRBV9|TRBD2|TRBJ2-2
CASSVHPAGGANTGELFF
TGTGCCAGCAGCGTACACCCAGCGGGGGGGGCGAACACCGGGGAGCTGTTTTTT
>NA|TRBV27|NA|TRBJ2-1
CASSLDSSSYNEQFF
TGTGCCAGCAGTTTAGACTCGAGCTCCTACAATGAGCAGTTCTTC
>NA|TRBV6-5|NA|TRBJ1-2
CASQSDRIHTF
TGTGCCAGCCAGAGTGACAGGATACACACCTTC
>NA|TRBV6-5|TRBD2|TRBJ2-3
CASSPGLAAYRTQYF
TGTGCCAGCAGTCCGGGACTAGCGGCTTACCGTACGCAGTATTTT
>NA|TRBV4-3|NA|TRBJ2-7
CASSPQARSYEQYF
TGCGCCAGCAGCCCGCAAGCGCGCTCCTACGAGCAGTACTTC
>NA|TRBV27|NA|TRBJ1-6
CASSFVDTYNSPLHF
TGTGCCAGCAGTTTCGTGGACACCTATAATTCACCCCTCCACTTT
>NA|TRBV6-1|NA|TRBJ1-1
CASSVFIPRGMNTEAFF
TGTGCCAGCAGTGTCTTCATCCCCCGGGGGATGAACACTGAAGCTTTCTTT
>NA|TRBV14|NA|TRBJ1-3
CASSQDLSGNTIYF
TGTGCCAGCAGCCAAGACCTTTCTGGAAACACCATATATTTT
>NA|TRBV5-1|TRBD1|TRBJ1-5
CASSPAGTGGHQPQHF
TGCGCCAGCAGCCCGGCGGGGACAGGGGGCCATCAGCCCCAGCATTTT
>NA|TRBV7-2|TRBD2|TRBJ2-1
CASSLVSGGWDEQFF
TGTGCCAGCAGCTTAGTGAGCGGGGGGTGGGATGAGCAGTTCTTC
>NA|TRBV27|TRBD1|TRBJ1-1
CASSTGQVMNTEAFF
TGTGCCAGCAGTACCGGACAGGTAATGAACACTGAAGCTTTCTTT
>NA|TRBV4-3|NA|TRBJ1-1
CASSQDGGMNTEAFF
TGCGCCAGCAGCCAAGACGGAGGGATGAACACTGAAGCTTTCTTT
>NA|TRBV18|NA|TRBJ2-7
CASSPPSGSPSYEQYF
TGTGCCAGCTCACCACCGTCGGGGAGCCCCTCCTACGAGCAGTACTTC
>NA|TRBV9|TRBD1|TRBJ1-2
CASGTDGYTF
TGTGCCAGTGGGACAGATGGCTACACCTTC
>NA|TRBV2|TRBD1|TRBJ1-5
CASTEGQGLGQPQHF
TGTGCCAGCACTGAGGGACAGGGCCTGGGTCAGCCCCAGCATTTT
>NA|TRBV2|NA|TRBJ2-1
CASVFGRAPLDEQFF
TGTGCCAGCGTGTTTGGCAGGGCTCCGCTGGATGAGCAGTTCTTC
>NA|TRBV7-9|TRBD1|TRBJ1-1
CASGGQPNTEAFF
TGTGCCAGCGGGGGACAGCCGAACACTGAAGCTTTCTTT
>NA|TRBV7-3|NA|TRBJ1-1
CASSTQKRGMNTEAFF
TGTGCCAGCAGCACACAAAAAAGGGGGATGAACACTGAAGCTTTCTTT
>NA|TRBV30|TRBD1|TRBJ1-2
CAWSGDRLNYGYTF
TGTGCCTGGAGTGGGGACAGACTTAACTATGGCTACACCTTC
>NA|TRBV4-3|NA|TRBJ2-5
CASSHSPAPGETQYF
TGCGCCAGCAGCCATTCCCCGGCACCCGGGGAGACCCAGTACTTC
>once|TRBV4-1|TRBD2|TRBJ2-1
CASSQEPGTSQFF
TGCGCCAGCAGCCAAGAACCGGGGACTAGTCAGTTCTTC
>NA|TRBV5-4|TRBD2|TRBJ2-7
CASSLGGGGDYEQYF
TGTGCCAGCAGCTTAGGCGGCGGGGGGGACTACGAGCAGTACTTC
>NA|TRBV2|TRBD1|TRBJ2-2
CASSALQGAETGELFF
TGTGCCAGCAGTGCCCTACAGGGGGCGGAGACCGGGGAGCTGTTTTTT
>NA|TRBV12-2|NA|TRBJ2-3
CASRLDRAGGTDTQYF
TGTGCAAGTCGCTTGGACAGAGCGGGGGGGACAGATACGCAGTATTTT
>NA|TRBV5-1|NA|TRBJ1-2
CASSPQSYGYTF
TGCGCCAGCAGCCCCCAGTCTTATGGCTACACCTTC
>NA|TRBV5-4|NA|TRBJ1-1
CASSLTEYTEAFF
TGTGCCAGCAGCTTGACGGAGTACACTGAAGCTTTCTTT
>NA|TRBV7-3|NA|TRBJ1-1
CASSLEGGGAEAFF
TGTGCCAGCAGCCTCGAGGGGGGGGGCGCTGAAGCTTTCTTT
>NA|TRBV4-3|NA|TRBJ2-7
CASSLRRGDEQYF
TGCGCCAGCAGCCTTCGGAGGGGAGACGAGCAGTACTTC
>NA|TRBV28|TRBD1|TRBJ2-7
CASSFSDRGYEQYF
TGTGCCAGCAGTTTCTCCGACAGGGGATACGAGCAGTACTTC
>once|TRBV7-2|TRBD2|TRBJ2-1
CASSFGLAGDLFF
TGTGCCAGCAGCTTCGGGCTAGCGGGGGACCTTTTCTTC
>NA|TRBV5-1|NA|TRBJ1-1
CASSLGRDGTLNTEAFF
TGCGCCAGCAGCTTGGGTAGAGACGGGACATTGAACACTGAAGCTTTCTTT
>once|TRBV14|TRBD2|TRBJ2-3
CASSQGPTSGGGFTDTQYF
TGTGCCAGCAGCCAAGGACCAACTAGCGGGGGAGGCTTCACAGATACGCAGTATTTT
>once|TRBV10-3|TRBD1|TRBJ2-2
CAISGTDRATGLFF
TGTGCCATCAGTGGGACGGACAGGGCGACGGGGCTGTTTTTT
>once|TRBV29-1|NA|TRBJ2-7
CSVGEPGVSYEQYF
TGCAGCGTTGGGGAGCCCGGGGTTTCCTACGAGCAGTACTTC
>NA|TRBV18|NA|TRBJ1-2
CASSPQGGDYGYTF
TGTGCCAGCTCACCCCAGGGAGGTGACTATGGCTACACCTTC
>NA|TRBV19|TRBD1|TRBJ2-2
CASSLGQGVAGELFF
TGTGCCAGTAGTCTCGGACAGGGGGTCGCCGGGGAGCTGTTTTTT
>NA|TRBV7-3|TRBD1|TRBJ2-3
CASSRQGESTDTQYF
TGTGCCAGCAGTCGACAGGGCGAAAGCACAGATACGCAGTATTTT
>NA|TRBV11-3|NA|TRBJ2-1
CASSSQGNEQFF
TGTGCCAGCAGCTCCCAGGGAAATGAGCAGTTCTTC
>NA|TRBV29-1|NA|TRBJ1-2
CSVEDRDGGLGYTF
TGCAGCGTTGAAGATCGGGACGGGGGGCTCGGCTACACCTTC
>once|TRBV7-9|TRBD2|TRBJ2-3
CASRIAGGPWRDTQYF
TGTGCCAGCAGAATAGCGGGGGGGCCGTGGAGAGATACGCAGTATTTT
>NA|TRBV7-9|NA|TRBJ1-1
CASSFLPGRSMRTEAFF
TGTGCCAGCAGCTTTCTTCCGGGGAGATCGATGAGGACTGAAGCTTTCTTT
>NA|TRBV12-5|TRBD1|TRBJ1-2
CASGLVLGTGASYGYTF
TGTGCTAGTGGTTTGGTACTCGGGACAGGGGCTTCCTATGGCTACACCTTC
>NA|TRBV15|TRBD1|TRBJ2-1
CATSRPNRGEQFF
TGTGCCACCAGCAGACCCAACAGGGGCGAGCAGTTCTTC
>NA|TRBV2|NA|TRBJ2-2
CASSEARQGGTGELFF
TGTGCCAGCAGTGAAGCGAGGCAGGGGGGCACCGGGGAGCTGTTTTTT
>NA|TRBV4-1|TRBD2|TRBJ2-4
CASSQSGLAGGAGAKNIQYF
TGCGCCAGCAGCCAAAGTGGACTAGCGGGGGGGGCTGGAGCCAAAAACATTCAGTACTTC
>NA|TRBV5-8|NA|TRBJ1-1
CASSLAGSGLNTEAFF
TGTGCCAGCAGCTTGGCAGGCAGTGGGCTGAACACTGAAGCTTTCTTT
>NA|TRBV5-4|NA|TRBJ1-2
CASSLDQGPYGYTF
TGTGCCAGCAGCTTGGACCAGGGCCCCTATGGCTACACCTTC
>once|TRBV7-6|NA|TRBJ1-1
CASSSAGTEAFF
TGTGCCAGCAGCTCTGCGGGCACTGAAGCTTTCTTT
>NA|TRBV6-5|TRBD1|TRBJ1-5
CASSQQGLSNQPQHF
TGTGCCAGCAGTCAACAGGGGTTAAGCAATCAGCCCCAGCATTTT
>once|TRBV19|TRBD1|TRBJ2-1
CASSLPGQGSNEQFF
TGTGCCAGTAGTCTCCCGGGACAGGGGAGCAATGAGCAGTTCTTC
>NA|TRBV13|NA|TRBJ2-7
CASSPRDTSYEQYF
TGTGCCAGCAGCCCCCGGGACACCAGCTACGAGCAGTACTTC